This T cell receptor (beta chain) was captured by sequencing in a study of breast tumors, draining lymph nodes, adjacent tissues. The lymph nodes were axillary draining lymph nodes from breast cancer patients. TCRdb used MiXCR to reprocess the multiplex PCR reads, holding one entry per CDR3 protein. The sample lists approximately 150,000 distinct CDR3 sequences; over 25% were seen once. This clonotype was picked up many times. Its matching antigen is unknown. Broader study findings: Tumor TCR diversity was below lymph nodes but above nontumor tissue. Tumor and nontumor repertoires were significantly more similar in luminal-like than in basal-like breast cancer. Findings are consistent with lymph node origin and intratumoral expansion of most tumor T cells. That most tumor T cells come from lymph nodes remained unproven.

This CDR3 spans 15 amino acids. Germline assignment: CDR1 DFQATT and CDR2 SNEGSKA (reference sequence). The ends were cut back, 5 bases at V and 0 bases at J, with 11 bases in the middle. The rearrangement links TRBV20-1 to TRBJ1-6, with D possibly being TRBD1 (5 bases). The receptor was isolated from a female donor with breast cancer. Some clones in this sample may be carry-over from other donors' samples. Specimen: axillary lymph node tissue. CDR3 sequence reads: CSAEEGSSYNSPLHF. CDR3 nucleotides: TGCAGTGCTGAGGAGGGGAGCTCCTATAATTCACCCCTCCACTTT.